A selection of T cell receptor beta chains follows, all from one sample in a study of blood T cell repertoires in COVID-19. Only in-frame clones appear in the TCRdb table, and some are missing; sequencing was by immunoSEQ multiplex PCR. The sample lists 30,000 to 40,000 clones; about 88% were seen once. The sample taken for sequencing was peripheral blood. The receptors were sampled from a man aged 70-80 years with active COVID-19. Both conserved end residues are part of each CDR3. D genes are given only for firm matches. Not every row has a clone size; where given, it reads once, few, many or a size class.

>TRBJ1-5|-|-|TRBV12-3/TRBV12-4
TGTGCCAGCAGTTTTACTGAGGATCAGCCCCAGCATTTT
CASSFTEDQPQHF
>TRBJ1-4|-|-|TRBV18
TGTGCCAGCTCACAACAGAATGAAAAACTGTTTTTT
CASSQQNEKLFF
>TRBJ2-1|TRBD2|-|TRBV6-2/TRBV6-3
TGTGCCAGCAGTTACTCGCCTGCTAGCGGTCTATACAATGAGCAGTTCTTC
CASSYSPASGLYNEQFF
>TRBJ2-3|TRBD2|-|TRBV27
TGTGCCAGCAGTTTAGGGGCGGGAGGCCCTGGGATTACGCAGTATTTT
CASSLGAGGPGITQYF
>TRBJ1-5|TRBD1|-|TRBV2
TGTGCCAGCAGTGGGGACAGGGGCTTCAATCAGCCCCAGCATTTT
CASSGDRGFNQPQHF
>TRBJ2-7|TRBD1|-|TRBV7-9
TGTGCCAGCAGCATCAGGGGGACCTCCTACGAGCAGTACTTC
CASSIRGTSYEQYF
>TRBJ2-5|-|-|TRBV28
TGTGCCAGCAGTTTATCGGCAGGAATCAAAGAGACCCAGTACTTC
CASSLSAGIKETQYF
>TRBJ1-1|TRBD1|-|TRBV30
TGTGCCTGGAGCTTCTCCAGGGGGCAGAGCACTGAAGCTTTCTTT
CAWSFSRGQSTEAFF
>TRBJ2-7|TRBD1|-|TRBV2
TGTGCCAGCACCTTGGGGGACAGCTCCTACGAGCAGTACTTC
CASTLGDSSYEQYF
>TRBJ2-7|-|-|TRBV6-4
TGTGCCAGCACCTTACCATTACCTCTGAATGCGGGGGAGCAGTACTTC
CASTLPLPLNAGEQYF
>TRBJ1-5|-|few|TRBV28
TGTGCCAGCAACTCTGGCAATCAGCCCCAGCATTTT
CASNSGNQPQHF
>TRBJ2-3|TRBD2|-|TRBV29-1
TGCAGCGTTGAAAGGAGCAGCGGGAGTGTGTATTTT
CSVERSSGSVYF
>TRBJ2-7|-|-|TRBV15
TGTGCCACCAGCAACGGGATGTCTTCGGAGCAGTACTTC
CATSNGMSSEQYF
>TRBJ2-7|TRBD1|few|TRBV2
TGTGCCAGCACCGTACCCGGGACAGGCGCCTACGAGCAGTACTTC
CASTVPGTGAYEQYF
>TRBJ2-2|-|-|TRBV24-1
TGTGCCACCAGTGAGTCAGGAGGGCGGGGGAACACCGGGGAGCTGTTTTTT
CATSESGGRGNTGELFF
>TRBJ2-1|TRBD2|-|TRBV18
TGTGCCAGCTCACTAGGACTAGGGTACAATGAGCAGTTCTTC
CASSLGLGYNEQFF
>TRBJ2-2|-|-|TRBV10-2
TGCGCCAGCAGTGTTAATGCCGGGGAGCTGTTTTTT
CASSVNAGELFF
>TRBJ2-5|TRBD2|once|TRBV3-1/TRBV3-2
TGTGCCAGCAGCCAAAGGACTAGCCAAGAGACCCAGTACTTC
CASSQRTSQETQYF
>TRBJ2-3|TRBD2|-|TRBV2
TGTGCCAGCATTCAGGAGCGGGGGGGCTTAGATACGCAGTATTTT
CASIQERGGLDTQYF
>TRBJ2-7|-|-|TRBV5-8
TGTGCCAGCAGCTTCCTTGGGAGGAGCTCCTACGAGCAGTACTTC
CASSFLGRSSYEQYF
>TRBJ2-1|-|once|TRBV19
TGTGCCAGTCGGACAGCCGGTGAGCAGTTCTTC
CASRTAGEQFF
>TRBJ2-7|-|few|TRBV6-6
TGTGCCAGCAGTTGGGTGGAGTCGAGCTCCTACGAGCAGTACTTC
CASSWVESSSYEQYF
>TRBJ2-7|-|-|TRBV5-1
TGCGCCAGCAGCTTGTGGGACAAGAACTACGAGCAGTACTTC
CASSLWDKNYEQYF
>TRBJ2-7|-|-|TRBV18
TGTGCCAGCTCACCATCCGGGAGCTACTCCTACGAGCAGTACTTC
CASSPSGSYSYEQYF
>TRBJ2-5|-|-|TRBV7-2
TGTGCCAGCAGCTTGCGGAGGGGGCGGGAGACCCAGTACTTC
CASSLRRGRETQYF
>TRBJ2-7|TRBD2|-|TRBV18
TGTGCCAGCTCGCTAGCGGGCTCCTACGAGCAGTACTTC
CASSLAGSYEQYF
>TRBJ2-3|-|-|TRBV27
TGTGCCAGCAGTTTAACGGGGAACGGGGGGCGCGAAGATACGCAGTATTTT
CASSLTGNGGREDTQYF
>TRBJ1-6|TRBD1|-|TRBV6-4
TGTGCCAGCAGCCGGGACAGGGATAATTCACCCCTCCACTTT
CASSRDRDNSPLHF
>TRBJ2-7|-|once|TRBV25-1
TGTGCCAGCCGGGGGACAGCATCCTACGAGCAGTACTTC
CASRGTASYEQYF
>TRBJ2-7|-|-|TRBV4-3
TGCGCCAGCAGCCAAGATTCCGGCCCGGGGGAAGAGCAGTACTTC
CASSQDSGPGEEQYF
>TRBJ2-3|TRBD2|-|TRBV7-2
TGTGCCAGCAGCTTAACTAGCGGGGCGGGGGATACGCAGTATTTT
CASSLTSGAGDTQYF
>TRBJ2-7|TRBD1|-|TRBV28
TGTGCCAGCAGTTCCTTACAGGGGCCTCCCTACGAGCAGTACTTC
CASSSLQGPPYEQYF